Listed here are 20 T cell receptor beta chains from one sample, sequenced in a study of beta chain features in type 1 diabetes. Of the isolated RNA, all was reverse transcribed, and so the sequenced material was expressed TCRB transcripts. Here immunoSEQ multiplex PCR was the method, and the copy in TCRdb shows in-frame clones only, minus some. The sample carries hundreds of thousands of clones, around 15% recorded once. Antigen specificity for these receptors is unknown. General study findings and limits: TCRB CDR3 length was moderately but significantly reduced in all four CD4+ subsets of Type 1 diabetes patients.

The sample was naive CD4+ T cells from blood. Every receptor here comes from a man younger than 30 with type 1 diabetes.

The chain recombines TRBV5-1 with TRBJ1-2; D possibly corresponds to TRBD1 (5 bases). There are 14 residues in the CDR3. Germline assignment: CDR1 SGHRS and CDR2 YFSETQ. Trimming pared 4 bases from V and 6 bases from J, leaving 16 bases between. This CDR3 reads CASSRIARDHGYTF. As DNA, the CDR3 is TGCGCCAGCAGCCGGATAGCGAGGGACCATGGCTACACCTTC.

This clone was counted only a few times. Distinct nucleotide sequences in the sample also encode this CDR3. The chain uses TRBV2 and TRBJ2-7; 8 nucleotides line up with TRBD1. After removal of 6 bases from V and 3 bases from J, the junction contained 1 base not matched to a gene. CDR1 is SNHLY, CDR2 FYNNEI, per germline. The CDR3 length is 12 residues. The chain's CDR3 is CASSDRGYEQYF. Written as DNA, the CDR3 is TGTGCCAGCAGCGACAGGGGCTACGAGCAGTACTTC.

The rearrangement joins TRBV5-4 to TRBJ2-7; tentatively, D is TRBD2 (6 bases). Germline V CDR1 and CDR2: SGHNT, YYREEE (reference sequence). This CDR3 is 17 amino acids long. V was pared by 4 bases and J by 0 bases, with 20 bases between. As DNA, the CDR3 is TGTGCCAGCAGCCTGGGGGGAGCGCAGGCATACTCCTACGAGCAGTACTTC. Its translation: CASSLGGAQAYSYEQYF.

CDR3 bases: TGTGCCAGCAGTGCGGCAGGGGGGGCTGTGGATGAGCAGTTCTTC. It encodes CASSAAGGAVDEQFF. The chain carries TRBV2 and TRBJ2-1, with D possibly being TRBD1 or TRBD2 (7 bases each). Per the germline V gene, CDR1 is SNHLY and CDR2 is FYNNEI. The length of the CDR3 is 15 residues. V was shortened by 4 bases and J by 8 bases, with 18 bases between the two germline ends.

This clone has just a few counts. The gene calls are TRBV2 and TRBJ2-7; TRBD1 matches at 11 bases. Trimming cost V 7 bases and J 5 bases; bases outside gene matches: 7. The length of the CDR3 is 14 residues. Germline CDR1 SNHLY, CDR2 FYNNEI. The CDR3 spells CASNLGQGDHEQYF. The CDR3 nucleotides read TGTGCCAGCAATCTGGGACAGGGGGACCACGAGCAGTACTTC.

This clone was counted a few times. The rearrangement joins TRBV6-5 to TRBJ1-1; D ambiguous. Trimming shortened V by 4 bases and J by 0 bases, and 6 bases separated the two germline ends. Looked up from germline, CDR1 is MNHEY and CDR2 is SVGAGI. The CDR3 runs 13 residues. The CDR3 nucleotides are TGTGCCAGCAGTTGGCAGGTGAACACTGAAGCTTTCTTT. Protein sequence: CASSWQVNTEAFF.

The V and J genes are TRBV29-1 and TRBJ2-7; no reliable D call. V was pared by 4 bases and J by 7 bases, with 14 bases between. This CDR3 is built from 12 residues. Germline values: CDR1 SQVTM, CDR2 ANQGSEA. CDR3 loop: CSVVPSTEEQYF. CDR3 coding DNA: TGCAGCGTTGTTCCTTCCACCGAGGAGCAGTACTTC.

The chain has TRBV5-1 and TRBJ2-7; a weak D match, TRBD2 (6 bases). The germline V and J ends were trimmed by 0 bases and 2 bases, with 9 bases remaining between them. The germline V gene has CDR1 SGHRS and CDR2 YFSETQ. There are 14 residues in the CDR3. This CDR3 reads CASSLVAEAYEQYF. The CDR3 bases are TGCGCCAGCAGCTTGGTAGCGGAGGCCTACGAGCAGTACTTC.

Concerning this clone itself: Other DNA variants within this sample encode the same CDR3. The chain links TRBV18 to TRBJ2-1; D might be TRBD2 (6 bases). Germline CDR1 KGHSH, CDR2 LQKENI. The germline V and J ends were trimmed by 2 bases and 6 bases, with 8 bases remaining between them. This CDR3 has 13 residues. As DNA, the CDR3 is TGTGCCAGCTCACCAGGGGGAGGCAATGAGCAGTTCTTC. It yields the protein CASSPGGGNEQFF.

This clone was observed a few times. V and J are TRBV10-3 and TRBJ1-2; maybe TRBD1 (5 bases). The CDR3 sequence is 15 residues long. V was pared by 2 bases and J by 2 bases, with 12 bases between. Germline CDR1 reads ENHRY; CDR2 reads SYGVKD. This chain's CDR3 is CAISEPRGRNYGYTF. The CDR3 DNA sequence: TGTGCCATCAGTGAGCCTAGGGGCAGAAACTATGGCTACACCTTC.

The chain is built from TRBV27 and TRBJ2-3; TRBD2 is a possible D gene (6 bases). The CDR3 contains 12 residues. The germline V and J ends were trimmed by 8 bases and 2 bases, with 8 bases remaining between them. The germline V gene encodes CDR1 MNHEY and CDR2 SMNVEV (reference sequence). This CDR3 reads CASGRYTDTQYF. CDR3 nucleotide sequence: TGTGCCAGCGGGAGGTACACAGATACGCAGTATTTT.

The sample holds a few counts of this clone. The chain recombines TRBV4-1 with TRBJ2-1; 11 bases line up with TRBD2. V was pared by 4 bases and J by 6 bases, with 11 bases of the junction left unmatched. Per germline, CDR1 MGHRA and CDR2 YSYEKL. This CDR3 has 17 residues. The CDR3 DNA sequence: TGCGCCAGCAGCCCCCACTCTACTAGCGGGAGTGGCAATGAGCAGTTCTTC. Its protein product is CASSPHSTSGSGNEQFF.

V is TRBV2 and J is TRBJ1-1; D may be TRBD1 (6 bases). V was pared by 4 bases and J by 7 bases, with 13 bases between. CDR3 length: 13 amino acids. Germline CDR1 is SNHLY and CDR2 is FYNNEI. CDR3 region: CASSVRGEYEAFF. The DNA of the CDR3 is TGTGCCAGCAGTGTTAGGGGGGAGTATGAAGCTTTCTTT.

The CDR3 nucleotides read TGCGCCAGCAGCCTCGGGACTAGCGTTGGGACAGATACGCAGTATTTT. Amino acid sequence: CASSLGTSVGTDTQYF. The V and J genes are TRBV5-1 and TRBJ2-3, with 10 bases lining up with TRBD2. Germline V lookup: CDR1 SGHRS, CDR2 YFSETQ. CDR3 length equals 16 residues. Unmatched junction bases numbered 8, after V lost 4 bases and J lost 3 bases.

This chain connects TRBV30 to TRBJ2-1; TRBD2 might be the D (6 bases). The germline CDR1 and CDR2 sequences are GTSNPN and SVGIG (reference sequence). Trimming took 3 bases from V and 10 from J, leaving 16 bases between them. The CDR3 has 13 residues. CDR3 sequence reads: CAWSDTGESEQFF. CDR3 bases: TGTGCCTGGAGCGACACGGGGGAGTCGGAGCAGTTCTTC.

This clone was detected only a few times. The chain combines TRBV25-1 with TRBJ2-7; perhaps TRBD1 as D (6 bases). Trimming removed 6 bases from V and 4 bases from J, with 16 bases in between. The CDR3 has 14 amino acids. Germline values: CDR1 MGHDK, CDR2 SYGVNS. CDR3 in amino acids: CASRPGQSDYEQYF. The CDR3 bases are TGTGCCAGCAGACCCGGACAGAGCGATTACGAGCAGTACTTC.

The genes are TRBV11-2 and TRBJ2-3; no firm D call. The V gene lost 1 base and the J gene lost 4 bases, with 15 bases spanning the gap. The CDR3 loop spans 16 amino acids. From germline, CDR1 is SGHAT and CDR2 FQNNGV. CDR3 region: CASSLVPGQPADTQYF. The CDR3 region has the DNA TGTGCCAGCAGCTTAGTCCCGGGTCAGCCGGCAGATACGCAGTATTTT.

There are a few counts of this clone. The rearrangement uses TRBV5-4 and TRBJ2-3; D possibly corresponds to TRBD2 (6 bases). This CDR3 has 13 residues. V lost 3 bases and J 8 bases, leaving 13 bases between the germline ends. Germline-derived CDR1 and CDR2 are SGHNT and YYREEE (reference sequence). For the CDR3, the DNA is TGTGCCAGCAGCTCAGGCGGGAAGGGTACGCAGTATTTT. Its translation is CASSSGGKGTQYF.

The CDR3, as DNA: TGTGCCAGCAGCTTAGCGGGAGTAAGTGAGCAGTTCTTC. Translation: CASSLAGVSEQFF. V gene TRBV11-3 combines with J gene TRBJ2-1; TRBD2 is a possible D gene (6 bases). The V and J ends lost 1 base and 9 bases respectively, with 10 bases between them. This CDR3 has 13 residues. CDR1 SGHNT and CDR2 YENEEA come from the germline V gene.

CDR3 DNA: TGTGCCTGGGAGGAAGGGAACTCTGAAAAACTGTTTTTT. Amino acid sequence: CAWEEGNSEKLFF. The gene calls are TRBV30 and TRBJ1-4; D is uncertain. The CDR3 consists of 13 residues. The germline V gene has CDR1 GTSNPN and CDR2 SVGIG (reference sequence). The V and J ends lost 5 bases and 7 bases respectively, with 14 bases between them.